This T cell receptor beta chain was sequenced for a study of blood T cell repertoires in COVID-19. Some clones are missing from TCRdb's copy, which holds only in-frame ones; the method was immunoSEQ multiplex PCR. The sample lists about 49,000 clones, approximately 85% seen once, with 13% to 15% in the top ten. Trimming cost V 4 bases and J 11 bases, with 18 bases left between them. CDR3 size: 14 residues. Specimen: peripheral blood. This clonotype was obtained from a human donor in a cohort sampled during active COVID-19. The V and J genes are TRBV23-1 and TRBJ1-5; D is unclear. TRBV23-1 carries the ORF label, with uncertain function. This CDR3 reads CASSLTRWRLSQHF. CDR3 bases: TGCGCCAGCAGTCTGACCAGGTGGAGGTTGTCCCAGCATTTT.